Listed below are T cell receptor beta chains from one sample, sequenced in a study of CD8 T cells in Susac syndrome. TCRdb fed the immunoSEQ multiplex PCR reads into MiXCR, producing one record per CDR3 protein. The repertoire holds 120,000 or so distinct CDR3 sequences, with about 95% as singletons. Sequencing was done on a sample of CD8+ T cells from PBMCs. These receptors came from a human donor with Susac syndrome. CDR3s include the opening cysteine and the closing phenylalanine or tryptophan. A D gene is named only where the DNA matches it firmly. The size of a clone is reported for some rows only, either as once, few or many, or as a class for expanded clones.

size,J,V,D,CDR3,DNA
.,TRBJ1-4,TRBV30,TRBD1,CAWSQQGAGKLFF,TGTGCCTGGAGTCAACAGGGGGCAGGAAAACTGTTTTTT
.,TRBJ2-7,TRBV12-3/TRBV12-4,TRBD1,CASSSGQGNVYEQYF,TGTGCCAGCAGTTCCGGACAGGGAAACGTCTACGAGCAGTACTTC
.,TRBJ2-3,TRBV11-2,.,CASSLGRLSQYF,TGTGCCAGCAGCTTGGGACGACTCTCGCAGTATTTT
.,TRBJ2-7,TRBV2,.,CASRGRASAEQYF,TGTGCCAGCAGAGGCAGGGCCTCGGCCGAGCAGTACTTC
.,TRBJ2-7,TRBV18,TRBD2,CASSPGLRDYEQYF,TGTGCCAGCTCTCCGGGACTACGTGATTACGAGCAGTACTTC
.,TRBJ2-1,TRBV30,.,CAWSEGTDTYNEQFF,TGTGCCTGGAGTGAGGGTACCGATACCTACAATGAGCAGTTCTTC
.,TRBJ1-2,TRBV20-1,.,CSASPGRNYGYTF,TGCAGTGCTAGTCCCGGACGGAACTATGGCTACACCTTC
.,TRBJ1-5,TRBV12-3/TRBV12-4,TRBD1,CANSTTGNGQPQHF,TGTGCCAACAGTACGACAGGGAACGGCCAGCCCCAGCATTTT
.,TRBJ1-6,TRBV13,.,CASSHWTDTTPLHF,TGTGCCAGCAGCCATTGGACCGATACAACACCCCTCCACTTT
.,TRBJ2-7,TRBV20-1,TRBD1,CSALPGGGEQYF,TGCAGTGCCCTACCAGGGGGCGGCGAGCAGTACTTC
.,TRBJ1-2,TRBV25-1,TRBD1,CASSELHLTGGAGGYTF,TGTGCCAGCAGTGAATTACATCTGACAGGGGGCGCCGGTGGCTACACCTTC
.,TRBJ2-2,TRBV14,.,CASSLVSGELFF,TGTGCCAGCAGCCTAGTATCCGGGGAGCTGTTTTTT
.,TRBJ2-1,TRBV15,TRBD2,CATSRDLPSGSGEQFF,TGTGCCACCAGCAGAGATCTTCCTAGCGGGAGTGGTGAGCAGTTCTTC
.,TRBJ1-1,TRBV4-2,.,CASSQEGRGEAFF,TGTGCCAGCAGCCAAGAGGGGAGAGGGGAAGCTTTCTTT
.,TRBJ2-7,TRBV28,.,CASSLKAGWAYEQYF,TGTGCCAGCAGTTTAAAGGCAGGGTGGGCCTACGAGCAGTACTTC
.,TRBJ2-3,TRBV13,TRBD1,CASSTRQGADTQYF,TGTGCCAGCAGCACCCGACAGGGTGCAGATACGCAGTATTTT
.,TRBJ2-7,TRBV7-9,TRBD1,CASSFLSGQSYEQYF,TGTGCCAGCAGCTTTTTGTCGGGACAGTCCTACGAGCAGTACTTC
.,TRBJ2-2,TRBV6-1,TRBD2,CASSEASGGAGELFF,TGTGCCAGCAGTGAAGCTAGCGGGGGGGCCGGGGAGCTGTTTTTT
.,TRBJ2-1,TRBV7-9,.,CASSAPVAENNEQFF,TGTGCCAGCAGCGCCCCGGTGGCTGAGAACAATGAGCAGTTCTTC
.,TRBJ2-7,TRBV27,TRBD1,CASSPGQEQSSYEQYF,TGTGCCAGCAGCCCCGGACAGGAGCAAAGCTCCTACGAGCAGTACTTC
.,TRBJ2-3,TRBV30,.,CAWRWGIQEADTQYF,TGTGCCTGGAGGTGGGGAATTCAGGAGGCAGATACGCAGTATTTT
.,TRBJ1-2,TRBV30,.,CAWSDPPTF,TGTGCCTGGAGTGACCCCCCCACCTTC
.,TRBJ2-7,TRBV9,.,CASSVGGESYEQYF,TGTGCCAGCAGCGTAGGAGGGGAGTCCTACGAGCAGTACTTC
once,TRBJ1-1,TRBV7-9,.,CASREDSYNMNTEAFF,TGTGCCAGCAGGGAGGACAGCTACAACATGAACACTGAAGCTTTCTTT
.,TRBJ1-1,TRBV13,.,CASSLEGGDTEAFF,TGTGCCAGCAGCCTCGAGGGGGGGGACACTGAAGCTTTCTTT
.,TRBJ2-2,TRBV28,TRBD1,CASSSSSDRGLTGELFF,TGTGCCAGCAGTTCCTCCTCCGACAGGGGGCTCACCGGGGAGCTGTTTTTT
once,TRBJ1-5,TRBV29-1,.,CSVGVEGNQPQHF,TGCAGCGTTGGTGTAGAAGGCAATCAGCCCCAGCATTTT
once,TRBJ2-7,TRBV4-1,.,CASSQGHQYEQYF,TGCGCCAGCAGCCAAGGACACCAATACGAGCAGTACTTC
.,TRBJ1-1,TRBV18,.,CASSADSPTEASF,TGTGCCAGCTCAGCGGACAGTCCCACTGAAGCTTCCTTT
.,TRBJ1-2,TRBV18,.,CASSPRTADPYGYTF,TGTGCCAGCTCACCCCGGACAGCCGATCCCTATGGCTACACCTTC
.,TRBJ1-2,TRBV25-1,.,CASSEYRHGYTF,TGTGCCAGCAGTGAATATCGTCATGGCTACACCTTC
.,TRBJ2-7,TRBV4-3,TRBD1,CASSQDWTGGNEQYF,TGCGCCAGCAGCCAAGATTGGACAGGTGGCAACGAGCAGTACTTC
.,TRBJ2-5,TRBV6-2/TRBV6-3,.,CASGQRMGTQYF,TGTGCCAGCGGTCAAAGGATGGGCACCCAGTACTTC
.,TRBJ2-7,TRBV6-2/TRBV6-3,TRBD1,CASSYSRQGAYEQYF,TGTGCCAGCAGTTACTCACGACAGGGAGCATACGAGCAGTACTTC
.,TRBJ1-1,TRBV12-3/TRBV12-4,.,CASSSTPSARMNTEAFF,TGTGCCAGCAGCTCGACCCCCTCCGCCAGAATGAACACTGAAGCTTTCTTT
.,TRBJ2-7,TRBV20-1,.,CSARDWESSYEQYF,TGCAGTGCCAGAGATTGGGAGAGCTCCTACGAGCAGTACTTC
.,TRBJ2-2,TRBV4-2,TRBD2,CASSHPASGPNTGELFF,TGTGCCAGCAGCCACCCCGCTAGCGGGCCGAACACCGGGGAGCTGTTTTTT
.,TRBJ2-3,TRBV4-1,.,CASSQGSGSTDTQYF,TGCGCCAGCAGCCAAGGCTCCGGCTCGACAGATACGCAGTATTTT
.,TRBJ2-7,TRBV13,.,CASSFPGGLYEQYF,TGTGCCAGCAGCTTCCCGGGGGGCCTATACGAGCAGTACTTC
.,TRBJ2-7,TRBV5-4,.,CASSRGLVTYEQYF,TGTGCCAGCAGCCGTGGTCTGGTAACCTACGAGCAGTACTTC
.,TRBJ2-5,TRBV6-5,.,CASSPTDQQETQYF,TGTGCCAGCAGCCCGACGGATCAGCAAGAGACCCAGTACTTC
.,TRBJ1-2,TRBV4-2,.,CASSPGRSHYGYTF,TGTGCCAGCAGCCCTGGACGGTCCCACTATGGCTACACCTTC
.,TRBJ1-2,TRBV20-1,TRBD1,CSARGTGGYTF,TGCAGTGCTAGGGGGACAGGGGGCTACACCTTC
.,TRBJ2-1,TRBV28,.,CASSLPPVNEQFF,TGTGCCAGCAGTTTGCCCCCGGTCAATGAGCAGTTCTTC
once,TRBJ1-1,TRBV27,.,CASTGVGNTEAFF,TGTGCCAGCACGGGGGTAGGGAACACTGAAGCTTTCTTT
few,TRBJ2-1,TRBV5-6,TRBD1,CASSAGTGTNEQFF,TGTGCCAGCAGCGCCGGGACAGGAACCAATGAGCAGTTCTTC
.,TRBJ2-3,TRBV15,.,CATSGPTRNVDTQYF,TGTGCCACCAGCGGACCGACACGGAACGTGGATACGCAGTATTTT
.,TRBJ2-1,TRBV11-3,.,CASSHTGAHNEQFF,TGTGCCAGCAGCCACACCGGGGCTCACAATGAGCAGTTCTTC
.,TRBJ2-3,TRBV19,TRBD2,CASSTTSGSADTQYF,TGTGCCAGTAGTACGACTAGCGGGAGCGCTGATACGCAGTATTTT
.,TRBJ2-5,TRBV5-6,.,CATTLGPWRGTQYF,TGTGCCACCACACTCGGGCCATGGCGAGGGACCCAGTACTTC
.,TRBJ1-2,TRBV7-9,TRBD1,CASSDRQGSIDGYTF,TGTGCCAGCAGCGATCGACAGGGGAGTATCGATGGCTACACCTTC